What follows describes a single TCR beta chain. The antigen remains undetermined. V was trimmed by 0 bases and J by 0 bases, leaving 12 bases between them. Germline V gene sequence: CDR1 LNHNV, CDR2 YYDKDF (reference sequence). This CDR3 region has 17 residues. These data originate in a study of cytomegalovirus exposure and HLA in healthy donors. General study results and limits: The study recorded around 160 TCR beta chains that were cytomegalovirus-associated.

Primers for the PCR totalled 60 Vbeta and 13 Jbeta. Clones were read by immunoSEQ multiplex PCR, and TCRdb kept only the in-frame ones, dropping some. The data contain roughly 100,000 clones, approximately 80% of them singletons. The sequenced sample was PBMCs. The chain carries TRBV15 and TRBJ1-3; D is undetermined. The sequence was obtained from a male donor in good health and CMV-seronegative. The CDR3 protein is CATSRDSSGPSGNTIYF. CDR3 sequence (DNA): TGTGCCACCAGCAGAGATTCGTCAGGCCCCTCTGGAAACACCATATATTTT.